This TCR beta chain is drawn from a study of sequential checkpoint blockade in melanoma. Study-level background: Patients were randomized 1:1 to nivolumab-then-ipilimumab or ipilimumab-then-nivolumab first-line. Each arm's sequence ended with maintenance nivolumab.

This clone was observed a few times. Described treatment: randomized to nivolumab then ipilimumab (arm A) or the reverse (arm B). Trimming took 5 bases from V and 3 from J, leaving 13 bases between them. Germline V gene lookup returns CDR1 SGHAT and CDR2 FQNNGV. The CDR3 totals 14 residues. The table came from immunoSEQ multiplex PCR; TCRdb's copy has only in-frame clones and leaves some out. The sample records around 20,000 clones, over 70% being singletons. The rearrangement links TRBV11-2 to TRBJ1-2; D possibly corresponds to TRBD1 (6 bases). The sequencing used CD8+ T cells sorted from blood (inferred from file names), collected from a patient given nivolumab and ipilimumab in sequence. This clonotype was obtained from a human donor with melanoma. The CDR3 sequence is CASSLLAGDYGYTF. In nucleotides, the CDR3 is TGTGCCAGCAGCCTGCTGGCAGGGGACTATGGCTACACCTTC.